Presented here are 22 T cell receptor beta chains from one specimen sequenced in a study of cytomegalovirus exposure and HLA in healthy donors (dated by TCRdb to the late 2010s). The library came from the immunoSEQ multiplex PCR assay. A mixture of 60 forward primers for TCR Vbeta segments and 13 reverse primers for TCR Jbeta segments was used in the multiplex PCR. TCRdb took over this immuneACCESS table, retaining in-frame rearrangements with V and J assigned. Such tables are incomplete; in checked studies, under half of the missing clones stem from an unresolved V gene, and the remainder is unexplained. The sample table on file contains 95,000 to 150,000 clones. The ten most abundant clones make up approximately 3.9% of the sample. Sequences were obtained from PBMCs. The receptors come from a young man in good health and CMV-seronegative.

J is TRBJ1-1 and V is TRBV18; D is uncertain. V was pared by 3 bases and J by 2 bases, with 4 bases between. Germline assignment: CDR1 KGHSH and CDR2 LQKENI. The CDR3 runs 12 residues. The CDR3 DNA sequence: TGTGCCAGCTCACCTTCTAACACTGAAGCTTTCTTT. Its protein product is CASSPSNTEAFF.

The gene calls are TRBV5-5 and TRBJ1-2; weak D call: TRBD1 (5 bases). This CDR3 is 14 amino acids long. Trimming took off 4 bases at V and 4 bases at J, with 14 bases between the two ends. The germline CDR1 and CDR2 sequences are SGHKS and YYEKEE (reference sequence). The CDR3 coding sequence is TGTGCCAGCAGCCTAGGGGTTTCTCTCTATGGCTACACCTTC. It yields the protein CASSLGVSLYGYTF.

The chain has TRBV10-1 and TRBJ2-3; tentative D call: TRBD2 (6 bases). Germline values: CDR1 WNHNN, CDR2 SYGVQD (reference sequence). CDR3 size: 14 residues. V was shortened by 4 bases and J by 0 bases, with 8 bases between the two germline ends. The CDR3, as DNA: TGCGCCAGCAGTGCGGGAGCAAGCACAGATACGCAGTATTTT. This gives the protein CASSAGASTDTQYF.

J is TRBJ2-3 and V is TRBV10-1; 14 positions match TRBD2. J lost 5 bases, V lost 3 bases, and 4 bases had no gene match. Germline CDR1 reads WNHNN; CDR2 reads SYGVQD (reference sequence). The CDR3 extends over 16 amino acids. The CDR3 DNA reads TGCGCCAGCAGTGATGGGGGACTAGCGGGAGAAGATACGCAGTATTTT. This codes for CASSDGGLAGEDTQYF.

The V gene is TRBV29-1, the J gene TRBJ1-3, with 9 bases fitting TRBD1. The CDR3 is 16 residues long. Germline CDR1 and CDR2: SQVTM and ANQGSEA. Trimming at V came to 6 bases and at J to 4 bases, leaving 13 bases not matched to a gene. The CDR3 loop is CSVLPVGQGTGNTIYF. The CDR3 DNA is TGCAGCGTCCTTCCGGTGGGACAGGGAACAGGAAACACCATATATTTT.

The rearrangement joins TRBV9 to TRBJ1-6, with D perhaps TRBD1 (5 bases). This CDR3 is 14 amino acids long. From germline, CDR1 is SGDLS and CDR2 YYNGEE. V lost 4 bases and J 6 bases, leaving 11 bases between the germline ends. The CDR3 spells CASSTGLSNSPLHF. CDR3 sequence (DNA): TGTGCCAGCAGCACGGGACTGTCTAATTCACCCCTCCACTTT.

The chain uses TRBV30 and TRBJ1-1; no clear D. In germline, CDR1 is GTSNPN, CDR2 SVGIG (reference sequence). The CDR3 is made up of 13 amino acids. Trimming took off 0 bases at V and 7 bases at J, with 12 bases between the two ends. The chain's CDR3 is CAWSVHLVFEAFF. CDR3 DNA sequence: TGTGCCTGGAGTGTACATTTGGTATTTGAAGCTTTCTTT. The variable domain in full, completed from reference TRBV30 and TRBJ1-1, reads SQTIHQWPATLVQPVGSPLSLECTVEGTSNPNLYWYRQAAGRGLQLLFYSVGIGQISSEVPQNLSASRPQDRQFILSSKKLLLSDSGFYLCAWSVHLVFEAFFGQGTRLTVV.

The chain is built from TRBV7-3 and TRBJ1-3, with a tentative D call TRBD1 (5 bases). The CDR3 length is 16 residues. The V and J ends lost 5 bases and 0 bases respectively, with 14 bases between them. The V gene's germline CDR1 is SGHTA and CDR2 FQGTGA. CDR3 protein: CASSRGGITSGNTIYF. CDR3 coding DNA: TGTGCCAGCAGCCGGGGGGGGATAACCTCTGGAAACACCATATATTTT.

The chain combines TRBV28 with TRBJ2-7, with D perhaps matching TRBD2 (6 bases). The CDR3 is made up of 15 amino acids. V was pared by 8 bases and J by 2 bases, with 19 bases between. CDR1 and CDR2 from the germline V gene are MDHEN and SYDVKM. The CDR3 region has the DNA TGTGCCAGCGTCTCGGCCAGCGGGTCGACCTACGAGCAGTACTTC. This sequence encodes CASVSASGSTYEQYF. Filled out from reference TRBV28 and TRBJ2-7, the complete variable domain reads DVKVTQSSRYLVKRTGEKVFLECVQDMDHENMFWYRQDPGLGLRLIYFSYDVKMKEKGDIPEGYSVSREKKERFSLILESASTNQTSMYLCASVSASGSTYEQYFGPGTRLTVT.

The chain joins TRBV18 to TRBJ1-3; 7 bases map to TRBD1. The CDR3 is 16 residues long. Germline V lookup: CDR1 KGHSH, CDR2 LQKENI. V lost 3 bases and J lost 0; bases outside the gene matches: 5. CDR3 coding DNA: TGTGCCAGCTCACCCGACAGGGCCCGCTCTGGAAACACCATATATTTT. Its translation: CASSPDRARSGNTIYF.

The chain is built from TRBV2 and TRBJ1-1, with a tentative D call TRBD1 (5 bases). V lost 4 bases, J lost 5 bases, and 11 bases lay in between. Per germline, CDR1 SNHLY and CDR2 FYNNEI. The CDR3 runs 13 residues. CDR3 DNA: TGTGCCAGCAGTGTGGGGGGTGGGACTGAAGCTTTCTTT. It encodes CASSVGGGTEAFF.

The chain has TRBV4-1 and TRBJ2-7, with 12 bases that match TRBD2. J was trimmed by 6 bases and V by 1 base; bases with no gene match: 7. The CDR3 has 16 amino acids. CDR1 is MGHRA and CDR2 is YSYEKL in the germline V gene. CDR3 sequence reads: CASSQALAGGGIEQYF. CDR3 nucleotide sequence: TGCGCCAGCAGCCAAGCACTAGCGGGGGGAGGTATCGAGCAGTACTTC.

CDR3 nucleotides: TGTGCCAGCAGTCCCCGGGTAGCGGGACGCACAGATACGCAGTATTTT. This gives the protein CASSPRVAGRTDTQYF. V and J are TRBV28 and TRBJ2-3, with 8 positions matching TRBD2. CDR1 is MDHEN, CDR2 SYDVKM, per germline. Trimming at V came to 5 bases and at J to 1 base, leaving 8 bases not matched to a gene. The length of the CDR3 is 16 residues.

This rearrangement joins TRBV11-2 to TRBJ1-1; D is uncertain. The CDR3 is made up of 14 amino acids. Trimming stripped 0 bases from V and 1 base from J, with 6 bases between. Germline CDR1 is SGHAT and CDR2 is FQNNGV. DNA for the CDR3: TGTGCCAGCAGCTTAGAGCCAGGGAACACTGAAGCTTTCTTT. Translated: CASSLEPGNTEAFF.

The chain joins TRBV5-1 to TRBJ2-3; 9 nucleotides align to TRBD2. The CDR3 has 15 amino acids. Germline assignment: CDR1 SGHRS and CDR2 YFSETQ. V gave up 4 bases and J gave up 5 bases; unmatched junction bases: 8. CDR3 residues: CASSPAGGGGDTQYF. The CDR3 DNA reads as TGCGCCAGCAGCCCAGCGGGAGGAGGTGGAGATACGCAGTATTTT.

V is TRBV7-6 and J is TRBJ2-1, with D perhaps matching TRBD2 (5 bases). The CDR3 loop spans 13 amino acids. Germline CDR1 and CDR2: SGHVS and FNYEAQ. V lost 1 base and J 9 bases, leaving 10 bases between the germline ends. The CDR3 region has the DNA TGTGCCAGCAGCTTAGGCGCGGGTGGTGAGCAGTTCTTC. This encodes CASSLGAGGEQFF.

The chain couples TRBV6-4 to TRBJ2-3; 8 bases are shared with TRBD1. In germline, CDR1 is MRHNA, CDR2 SNTAGT. Trimming removed 6 bases from V and 6 bases from J; junction bases left unmatched: 5. The CDR3 consists of 13 residues. The CDR3: CASRKTGADTQYF. DNA of the CDR3: TGTGCCAGCAGGAAGACAGGGGCCGATACGCAGTATTTT.

The chain is built from TRBV5-1 and TRBJ2-7, with TRBD1 as a possible D gene (7 bases). This CDR3 contains 14 residues. Germline V gene lookup returns CDR1 SGHRS and CDR2 YFSETQ. Trimming stripped 0 bases from V and 6 bases from J, with 13 bases between. Written as DNA, the CDR3 is TGCGCCAGCAGCTTGGGACAGGGAGGATTCGAGCAGTACTTC. The encoded protein is CASSLGQGGFEQYF.

The rearrangement uses TRBV6-4 and TRBJ1-4; D is unclear. Looked up from germline, CDR1 is MRHNA and CDR2 is SNTAGT. Trimming shortened V by 4 bases and J by 4 bases, and 7 bases separated the two germline ends. The CDR3 has 13 amino acids. The CDR3 DNA reads as TGTGCCAGCAGTGGAACTTTTAATGAAAAACTGTTTTTT. Its protein is CASSGTFNEKLFF.

The chain carries TRBV5-6 and TRBJ2-1; D is ambiguous. The CDR3 totals 14 residues. Between the trimmed V and J ends, which lost 1 base and 2 bases, there was a span of 7 bases. Germline CDR1 and CDR2: SGHDT and YYEEEE. CDR3 amino acids: CASSLQAAYNEQFF. CDR3 in DNA: TGTGCCAGCAGCTTGCAAGCCGCCTACAATGAGCAGTTCTTC.

The chain is built from TRBV18 and TRBJ1-1, with D uncertain. The CDR3 runs to 13 residues. V lost 3 bases and J lost 0, with 5 bases in between. CDR1 and CDR2 from the germline V gene are KGHSH and LQKENI. CDR3 DNA: TGTGCCAGCTCACCGGCAATGAACACTGAAGCTTTCTTT. It encodes CASSPAMNTEAFF.

The rearrangement links TRBV18 to TRBJ1-1; D gene unclear. The CDR3 consists of 13 residues. V was shortened by 6 bases and J by 3 bases, with 11 bases between the two germline ends. Germline CDR1 reads KGHSH; CDR2 reads LQKENI. Written as DNA, the CDR3 is TGTGCCAGCTCCCCGGGGTGGGACACTGAAGCTTTCTTT. It specifies CASSPGWDTEAFF. Full variable domain (missing parts from reference TRBV18 and TRBJ1-1): NAGVMQNPRHLVRRRGQEARLRCSPMKGHSHVYWYRQLPEEGLKFMVYLQKENIIDESGMPKERFSAEFPKEGPSILRIQQVVRGDSAAYFCASSPGWDTEAFFGQGTRLTVV.